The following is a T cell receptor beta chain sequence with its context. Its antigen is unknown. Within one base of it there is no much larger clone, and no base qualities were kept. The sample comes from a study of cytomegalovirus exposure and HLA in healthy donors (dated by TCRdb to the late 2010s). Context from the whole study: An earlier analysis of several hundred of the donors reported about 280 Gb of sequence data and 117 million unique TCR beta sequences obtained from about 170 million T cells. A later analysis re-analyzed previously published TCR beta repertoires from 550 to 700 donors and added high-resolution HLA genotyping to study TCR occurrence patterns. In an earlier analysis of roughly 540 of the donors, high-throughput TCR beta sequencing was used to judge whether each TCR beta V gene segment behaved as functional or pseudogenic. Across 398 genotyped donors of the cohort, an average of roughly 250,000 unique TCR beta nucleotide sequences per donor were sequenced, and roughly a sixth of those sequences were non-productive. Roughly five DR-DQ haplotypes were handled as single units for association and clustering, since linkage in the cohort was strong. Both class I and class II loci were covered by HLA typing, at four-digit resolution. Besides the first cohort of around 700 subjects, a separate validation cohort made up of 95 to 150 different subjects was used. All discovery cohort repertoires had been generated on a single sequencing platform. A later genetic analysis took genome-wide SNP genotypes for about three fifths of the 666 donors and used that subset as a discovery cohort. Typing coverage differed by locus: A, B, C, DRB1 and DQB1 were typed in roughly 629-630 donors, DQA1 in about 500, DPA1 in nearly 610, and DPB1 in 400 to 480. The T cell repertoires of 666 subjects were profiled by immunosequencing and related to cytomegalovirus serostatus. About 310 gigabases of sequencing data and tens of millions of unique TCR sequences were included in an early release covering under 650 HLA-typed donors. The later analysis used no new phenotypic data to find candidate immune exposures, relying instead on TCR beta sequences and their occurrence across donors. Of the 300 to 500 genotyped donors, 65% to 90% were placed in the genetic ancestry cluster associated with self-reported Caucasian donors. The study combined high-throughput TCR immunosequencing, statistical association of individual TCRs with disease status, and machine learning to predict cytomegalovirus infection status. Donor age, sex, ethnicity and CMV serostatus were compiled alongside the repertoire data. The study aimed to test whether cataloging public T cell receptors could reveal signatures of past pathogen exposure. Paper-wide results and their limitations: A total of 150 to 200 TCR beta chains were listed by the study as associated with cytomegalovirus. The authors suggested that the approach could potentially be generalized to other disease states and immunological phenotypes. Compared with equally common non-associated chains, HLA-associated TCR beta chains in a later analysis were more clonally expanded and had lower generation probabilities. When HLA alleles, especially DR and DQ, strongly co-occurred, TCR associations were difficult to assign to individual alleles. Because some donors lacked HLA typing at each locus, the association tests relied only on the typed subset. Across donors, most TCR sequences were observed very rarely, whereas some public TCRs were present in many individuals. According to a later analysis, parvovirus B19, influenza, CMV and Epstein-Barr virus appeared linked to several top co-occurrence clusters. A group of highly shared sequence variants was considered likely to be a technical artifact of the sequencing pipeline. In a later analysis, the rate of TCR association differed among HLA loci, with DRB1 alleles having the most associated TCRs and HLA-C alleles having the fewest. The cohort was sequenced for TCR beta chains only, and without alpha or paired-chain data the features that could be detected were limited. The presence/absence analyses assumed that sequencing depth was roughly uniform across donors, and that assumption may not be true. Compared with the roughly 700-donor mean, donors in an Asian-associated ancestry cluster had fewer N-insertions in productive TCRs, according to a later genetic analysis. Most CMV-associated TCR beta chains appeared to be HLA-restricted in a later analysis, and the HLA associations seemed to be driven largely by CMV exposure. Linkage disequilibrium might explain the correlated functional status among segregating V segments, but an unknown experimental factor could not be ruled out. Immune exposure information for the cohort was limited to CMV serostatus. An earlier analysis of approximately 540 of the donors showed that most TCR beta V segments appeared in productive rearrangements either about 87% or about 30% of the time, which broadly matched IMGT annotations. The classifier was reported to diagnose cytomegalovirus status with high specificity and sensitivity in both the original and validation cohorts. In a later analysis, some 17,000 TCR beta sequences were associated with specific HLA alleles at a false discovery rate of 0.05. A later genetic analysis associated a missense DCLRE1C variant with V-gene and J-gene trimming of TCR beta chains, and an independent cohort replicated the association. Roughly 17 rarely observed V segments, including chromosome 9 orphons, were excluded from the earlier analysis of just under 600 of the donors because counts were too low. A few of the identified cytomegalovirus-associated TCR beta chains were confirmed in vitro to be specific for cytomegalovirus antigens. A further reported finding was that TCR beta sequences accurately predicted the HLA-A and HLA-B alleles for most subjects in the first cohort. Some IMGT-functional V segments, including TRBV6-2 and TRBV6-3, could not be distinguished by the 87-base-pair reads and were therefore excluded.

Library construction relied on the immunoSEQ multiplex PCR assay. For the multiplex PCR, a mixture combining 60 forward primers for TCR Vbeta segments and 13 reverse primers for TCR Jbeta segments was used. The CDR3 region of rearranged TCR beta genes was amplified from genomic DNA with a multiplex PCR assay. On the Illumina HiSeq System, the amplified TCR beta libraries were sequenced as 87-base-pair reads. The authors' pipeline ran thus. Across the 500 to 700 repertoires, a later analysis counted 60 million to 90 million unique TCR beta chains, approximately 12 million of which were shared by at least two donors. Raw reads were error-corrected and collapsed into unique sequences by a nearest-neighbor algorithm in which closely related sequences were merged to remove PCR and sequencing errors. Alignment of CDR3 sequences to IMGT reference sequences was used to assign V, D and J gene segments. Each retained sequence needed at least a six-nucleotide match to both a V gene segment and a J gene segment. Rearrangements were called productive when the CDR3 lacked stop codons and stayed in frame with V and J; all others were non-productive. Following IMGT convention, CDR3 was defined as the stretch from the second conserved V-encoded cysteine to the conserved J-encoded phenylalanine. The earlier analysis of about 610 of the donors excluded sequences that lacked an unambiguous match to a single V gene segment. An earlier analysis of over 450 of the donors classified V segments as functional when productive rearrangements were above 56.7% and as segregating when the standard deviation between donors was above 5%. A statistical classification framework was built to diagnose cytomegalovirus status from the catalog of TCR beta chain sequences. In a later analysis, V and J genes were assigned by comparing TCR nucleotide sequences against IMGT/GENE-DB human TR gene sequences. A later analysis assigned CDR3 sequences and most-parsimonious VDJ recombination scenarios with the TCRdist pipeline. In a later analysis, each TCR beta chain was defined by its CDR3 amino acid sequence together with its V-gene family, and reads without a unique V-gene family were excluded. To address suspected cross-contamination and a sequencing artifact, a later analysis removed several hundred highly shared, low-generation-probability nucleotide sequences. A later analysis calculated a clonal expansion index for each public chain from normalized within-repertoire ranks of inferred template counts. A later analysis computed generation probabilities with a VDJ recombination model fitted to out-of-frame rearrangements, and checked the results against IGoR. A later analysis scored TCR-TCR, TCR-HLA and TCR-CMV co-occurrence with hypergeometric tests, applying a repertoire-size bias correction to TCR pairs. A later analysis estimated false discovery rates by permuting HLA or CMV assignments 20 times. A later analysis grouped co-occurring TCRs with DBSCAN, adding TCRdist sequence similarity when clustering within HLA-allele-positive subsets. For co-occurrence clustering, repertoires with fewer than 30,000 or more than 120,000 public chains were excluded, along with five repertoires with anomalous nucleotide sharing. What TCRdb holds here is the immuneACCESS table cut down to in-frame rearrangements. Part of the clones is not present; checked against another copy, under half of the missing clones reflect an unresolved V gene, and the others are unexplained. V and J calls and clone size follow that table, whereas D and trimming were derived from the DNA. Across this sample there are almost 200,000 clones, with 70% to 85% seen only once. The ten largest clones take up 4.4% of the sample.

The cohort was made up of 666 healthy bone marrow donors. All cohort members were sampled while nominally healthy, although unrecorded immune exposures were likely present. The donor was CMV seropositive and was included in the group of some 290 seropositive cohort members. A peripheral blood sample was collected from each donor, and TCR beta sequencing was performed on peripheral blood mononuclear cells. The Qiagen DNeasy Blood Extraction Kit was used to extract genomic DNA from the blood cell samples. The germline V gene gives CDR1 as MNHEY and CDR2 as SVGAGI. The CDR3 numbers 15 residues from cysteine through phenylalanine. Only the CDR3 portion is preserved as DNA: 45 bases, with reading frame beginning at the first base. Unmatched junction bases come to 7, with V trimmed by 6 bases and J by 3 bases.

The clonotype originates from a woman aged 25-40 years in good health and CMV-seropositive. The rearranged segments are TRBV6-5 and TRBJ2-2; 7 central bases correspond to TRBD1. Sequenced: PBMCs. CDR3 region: CASRPLDRDTGELFF. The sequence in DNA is TGTGCCAGCAGACCCCTTGACAGGGACACCGGGGAGCTGTTTTTT.